This record concerns one TCR beta chain sequence. Its target is not known. This sample was taken from a study of shared clonotypes between healthy human individuals. Overall study: The donor pool was made up of two women and three men aged 18 to 49. Findings and limits, study-wide: Expectations were that clonotype sharing among donors would be affected by sequencing depth.

Clones were sequenced by immunoSEQ multiplex PCR, and TCRdb holds only the in-frame ones, with some missing. The sample consists of hundreds of thousands of clones, approximately 80% of them appearing once. Trimming removed 6 bases at V and 4 bases at J, with 10 bases between. Germline loops: CDR1 SNHLY, CDR2 FYNNEI. CDR3 size: 13 residues. The chain employs TRBV2 and TRBJ1-5; D remains ambiguous. The clonotype comes from a middle-aged woman in good health. Some clones in this sample may be carry-over from other donors' samples. The sequenced sample was PBMCs. CDR3 sequence (DNA): TGTGCCAGCAGGGCCCACGGAAATCAGCCCCAGCATTTT. Its protein product is CASRAHGNQPQHF.